Listed below are T cell receptor beta chains from one sample, sequenced in a study of metastatic and nonmetastatic thyroid tumors. Using MiXCR, TCRdb re-called clones from the PCR reads. The sample has 15,000 to 20,000 clones, around 36% seen once. Source material: tumor tissue. These receptors originate from a female donor with papillary thyroid cancer or a benign thyroid nodule (not recorded which). Some clones in this sample may be carry-over from other donors' samples. Each CDR3 is given with its conserved first and last residue. The D gene is left open where the match is weak. Not every row has a clone size; where given, it reads once, few, many or a size class.

V gene,clone size,J gene,D gene,CDR3 protein,CDR3 DNA
TRBV7-2,NA,TRBJ1-3,NA,CASSPGDGNTIYF,TGTGCCAGCAGCCCAGGGGACGGAAACACCATATATTTT
TRBV10-3,NA,TRBJ1-2,TRBD1,CAISGDRVHGYTF,TGTGCCATCAGCGGTGACAGGGTGCATGGCTACACCTTC
TRBV6-4,few,TRBJ2-7,NA,CASSLQDGVPYEQYF,TGTGCCAGCAGTCTTCAAGACGGAGTACCCTACGAGCAGTACTTC
TRBV5-4,NA,TRBJ2-7,TRBD1,CASSYGTGSSYEQYF,TGTGCCAGCAGCTATGGGACAGGGAGCTCCTACGAGCAGTACTTC
TRBV6-1,NA,TRBJ1-6,NA,CASSGGQGSSYNSPLHF,TGTGCCAGCAGTGGTGGACAAGGGAGCTCCTATAATTCACCCCTCCACTTT
TRBV11-3,NA,TRBJ1-1,NA,CASSPEDMGHTEAFF,TGTGCCAGCAGCCCCGAAGACATGGGACATACTGAAGCTTTCTTT
TRBV5-1,NA,TRBJ1-4,NA,CPISLRDRTFGKLFF,TGCCCCATCAGCCTCCGGGACCGTACTTTTGGAAAACTGTTTTTT
TRBV20-1,NA,TRBJ1-6,NA,CSARDWGSYNSPLHF,TGCAGTGCTAGAGATTGGGGCTCCTATAATTCACCCCTCCACTTT
TRBV11-2,medium-sized,TRBJ2-7,NA,CASSPSTGAREQYF,TGTGCCAGCAGCCCAAGTACGGGCGCAAGGGAGCAGTACTTC
TRBV7-2,NA,TRBJ2-1,NA,CASSGRVINEQFF,TGTGCCAGCAGCGGAAGGGTGATCAATGAGCAGTTCTTC
TRBV20-1,NA,TRBJ2-6,NA,CSAEDTVLSGANVLTF,TGCAGTGCCGAGGACACAGTCCTCTCTGGGGCCAACGTCCTGACTTTC